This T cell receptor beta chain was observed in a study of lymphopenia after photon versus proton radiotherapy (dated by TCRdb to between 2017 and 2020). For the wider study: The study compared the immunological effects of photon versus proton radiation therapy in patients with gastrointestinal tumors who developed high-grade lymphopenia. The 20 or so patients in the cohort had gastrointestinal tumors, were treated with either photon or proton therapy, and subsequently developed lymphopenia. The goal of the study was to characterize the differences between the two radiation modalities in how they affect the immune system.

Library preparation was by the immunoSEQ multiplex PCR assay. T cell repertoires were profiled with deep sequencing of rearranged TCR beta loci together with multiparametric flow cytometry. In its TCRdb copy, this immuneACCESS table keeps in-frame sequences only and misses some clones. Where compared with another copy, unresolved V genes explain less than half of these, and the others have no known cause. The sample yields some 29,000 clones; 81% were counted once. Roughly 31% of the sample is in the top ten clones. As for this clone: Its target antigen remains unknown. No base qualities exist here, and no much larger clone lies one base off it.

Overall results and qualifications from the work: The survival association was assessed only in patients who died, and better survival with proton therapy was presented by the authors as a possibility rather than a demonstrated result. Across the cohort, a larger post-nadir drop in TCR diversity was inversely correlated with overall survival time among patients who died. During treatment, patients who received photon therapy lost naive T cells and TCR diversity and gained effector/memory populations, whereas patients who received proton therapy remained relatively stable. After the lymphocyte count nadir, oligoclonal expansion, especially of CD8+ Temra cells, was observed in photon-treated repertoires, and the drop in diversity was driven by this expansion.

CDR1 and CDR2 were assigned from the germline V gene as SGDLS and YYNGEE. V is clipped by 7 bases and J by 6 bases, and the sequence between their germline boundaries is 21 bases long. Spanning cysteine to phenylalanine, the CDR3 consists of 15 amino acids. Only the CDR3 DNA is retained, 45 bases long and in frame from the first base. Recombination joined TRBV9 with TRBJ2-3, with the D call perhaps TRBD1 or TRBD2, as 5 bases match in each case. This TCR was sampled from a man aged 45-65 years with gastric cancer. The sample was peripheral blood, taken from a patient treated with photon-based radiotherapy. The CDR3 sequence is CASGTRPEIFDTQYF. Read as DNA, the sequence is TGTGCCAGCGGGACGCGGCCCGAGATTTTCGATACGCAGTATTTT.